These 23 T cell receptor beta chains share one sample of origin, sequenced in a study of blood T cells in healthy people across ages. With a J-beta primer mix and a sample-barcoded 5' primer, a second PCR ran 7 to 11 cycles. A single record per CDR3 protein comes from TCRdb applying MiXCR to the 5' RACE reads. The sample holds 1.5 million to 2 million distinct CDR3 sequences, 49% seen once. The sequencing input was blood. These receptors were taken from a woman in her 40s in good health.

V usage is TRBV10-3 and J usage is TRBJ2-3; 8 bases are shared with TRBD1. The V and J ends lost 4 bases and 2 bases, in that order; junction bases with no gene match: 5. This CDR3 has 15 residues. CDR1 is ENHRY and CDR2 is SYGVKD in the germline V gene. The CDR3 spells CAISVGQGYTDTQYF. The CDR3 nucleotides are TGTGCCATCAGTGTAGGACAGGGATACACAGATACGCAGTATTTT.

This clonotype turned up a few times. The CDR3 DNA follows: TGTGCCAGCACCAGGGACGGGAGCTCCTACGAGCAGTACTTC. Encoded protein: CASTRDGSSYEQYF. The chain employs TRBV6-6 and TRBJ2-7, with D tentatively TRBD2 (6 bases). Germline V gives CDR1 MNHNY, CDR2 SVGAGI (reference sequence). The V gene lost 7 bases and the J gene lost 0 bases, with 13 bases spanning the gap. This CDR3 spans 14 amino acids.

The chain recombines TRBV4-3 with TRBJ1-4; 9 bases fit TRBD1. The CDR3 is made up of 15 amino acids. Per the germline V gene, CDR1 is LGHNA and CDR2 is YSLEER. V dropped 3 bases and J dropped 2; count of bases not matched to a gene: 1. CDR3 coding DNA: TGCGCCAGCAGCCAGGACAGGGGTACTAATGAAAAACTGTTTTTT. Protein sequence: CASSQDRGTNEKLFF.

The chain joins TRBV9 to TRBJ1-1; possibly TRBD1 for D (5 bases). CDR1 is SGDLS and CDR2 is YYNGEE in the germline V gene. The ends were cut back, 0 bases at V and 6 bases at J, with 12 bases in the middle. The CDR3 runs to 14 residues. The DNA of the CDR3 is TGTGCCAGCAGCGTAGTTGGGGGAGGCCCTGAAGCTTTCTTT. Translating gives CASSVVGGGPEAFF.

Points on this clonotype: A read error may produce the germline difference seen at one junction end. This rearrangement joins TRBV12-3 or TRBV12-4 to TRBJ2-4; D ambiguous. The DNA end is a closer match to TRBJ2-7, so the J assignment may be wrong. The CDR3 runs 12 residues. Here the CDR3 DNA reads TGTGCCGGCAGTTTAGTAGCCTACGAGCAGTACTTC. Protein: CAGSLVAYEQYF.

V and J are TRBV6-5 and TRBJ2-1; 9 nucleotides align to TRBD1. The length of the CDR3 is 16 residues. CDR1 is MNHEY, CDR2 SVGAGI, per germline. V was pared by 2 bases and J by 7 bases, with 9 bases of the junction left unmatched. The CDR3 loop reads CASSYTEGQGWNEQFF. CDR3 in DNA: TGTGCCAGCAGTTACACGGAAGGACAGGGGTGGAATGAGCAGTTCTTC.

This sequence joins TRBV5-1 and TRBJ2-1; D might be TRBD1 or TRBD2, each matching 6 bases. Trimming took 9 bases from V and 7 from J, leaving 23 bases between them. Germline CDR1 and CDR2: SGHRS and YFSETQ. The CDR3 is 15 amino acids. CDR3 residues: CATCKGGKGINEQFF. The DNA for the CDR3 is TGCGCCACCTGTAAGGGGGGAAAGGGGATTAATGAGCAGTTCTTC.

V usage is TRBV7-9 and J usage is TRBJ2-1, with D unclear. Germline assignment: CDR1 SEHNR and CDR2 FQNEAQ (reference sequence). The CDR3 extends over 13 amino acids. V shed 1 base and J shed 7 bases, with 8 bases lying between them. The CDR3 DNA is TGTGCCAGCAGCTTAGATTTTGCAAATGAGCAGTTCTTC. This encodes CASSLDFANEQFF.

The rearrangement uses TRBV20-1 and TRBJ2-3; perhaps D is TRBD1 or TRBD2 (5 bases each). CDR1 is DFQATT and CDR2 is SNEGSKA in the germline V gene (reference sequence). The CDR3 covers 13 residues. The germline V and J ends were trimmed by 5 bases and 4 bases, with 13 bases remaining between them. CDR3: CSADRPGPDTQYF. The CDR3, as DNA: TGCAGTGCTGATCGCCCGGGACCAGATACGCAGTATTTT.

The gene calls are TRBV4-2 and TRBJ1-5; TRBD1 might be the D (5 bases). The CDR3 loop spans 17 amino acids. Germline V gene sequence: CDR1 LGHNA, CDR2 YNFKEQ. The V and J ends lost 3 bases and 0 bases respectively, with 15 bases between them. CDR3 region: CASSHDPGTYSNQPQHF. The CDR3 DNA reads TGTGCCAGCAGCCATGACCCAGGGACCTATAGCAATCAGCCCCAGCATTTT.

The rearrangement joins TRBV4-3 to TRBJ2-3; 11 bases are a match to TRBD2. V gave up 0 bases and J gave up 6 bases; unmatched junction bases: 11. Per germline, CDR1 LGHNA and CDR2 YSLEER. This CDR3 is built from 18 residues. The chain's CDR3 is CASSQDPATSGARDTQYF. CDR3 DNA: TGCGCCAGCAGCCAAGATCCCGCGACTAGCGGGGCCCGGGATACGCAGTATTTT.

V is TRBV20-1 and J is TRBJ1-5, with D possibly TRBD1 on 5 matching bases. Germline V lookup: CDR1 DFQATT, CDR2 SNEGSKA (reference sequence). V was cut by 1 base and J by 0 bases, with 10 bases left in between. There are 15 residues in the CDR3. The CDR3 DNA follows: TGCAGTGCTAGAGCGCGGGACTTTAGCAATCAGCCCCAGCATTTT. It specifies CSARARDFSNQPQHF.

This clonotype was seen only a few times. This rearrangement joins TRBV12-3 or TRBV12-4 to TRBJ2-5, with TRBD1 identical over 7 bases. The V segment lost 7 bases and the J segment 2 bases; nucleotides outside the gene matches: 7. CDR3 size: 14 residues. CDR3 nucleotides: TGTGCCAGCACCCTGGACAGGTTACAAGAGACCCAGTACTTC. Amino acids: CASTLDRLQETQYF.

This clonotype was seen at least ten times. This chain connects TRBV24-1 to TRBJ2-3; 9 positions match TRBD2. The CDR3 sequence is 16 residues long. The germline gives CDR1 KGHDR, CDR2 SFDVKD. V gave up 7 bases and J gave up 5 bases; unmatched junction bases: 12. CDR3 in amino acids: CATSPRLAGYGDTQYF. The CDR3 bases are TGTGCCACCAGCCCCAGGCTAGCGGGATACGGAGATACGCAGTATTTT.

This clonotype was found a few times. This chain uses TRBV7-6 with TRBJ2-7; 7 positions agree with TRBD2. The CDR3 loop spans 14 amino acids. Germline V gives CDR1 SGHVS, CDR2 FNYEAQ. V shed 7 bases, J shed 6 bases, and the junction held 12 bases outside the gene matches. CDR3 sequence (DNA): TGTGCCAGCACCCCTGGGGGGGGTCTGGGCGAGCAGTACTTC. It translates to CASTPGGGLGEQYF. Supplemented by reference TRBV7-6 and TRBJ2-7, the full variable domain reads GAGVSQSPRYKVTKRGQDVALRCDPISGHVSLYWYRQALGQGPEFLTYFNYEAQQDKSGLPNDRFSAERPEGSISTLTIQRTEQRDSAMYRCASTPGGGLGEQYFGPGTRLTVT.

The chain couples TRBV28 to TRBJ2-6; no firm D call. Germline CDR1 and CDR2: MDHEN and SYDVKM. The CDR3 totals 17 residues. Trimming shortened V by 1 base and J by 0 bases, and 10 bases separated the two germline ends. The CDR3 here is CASSLYSSPSGANVLTF. The CDR3, as DNA: TGTGCCAGCAGTTTATATTCGTCCCCCTCTGGGGCCAACGTCCTGACTTTC.

The rearrangement links TRBV15 to TRBJ2-7, with D perhaps TRBD1 (5 bases). The germline V gene encodes CDR1 LNHNV and CDR2 YYDKDF (reference sequence). This CDR3 contains 14 residues. Trimming stripped 0 bases from V and 6 bases from J, with 12 bases between. Here the CDR3 DNA reads TGTGCCACCAGCAGAGATCTCGGCAGGGTCGAGCAGTACTTC. Encoded protein: CATSRDLGRVEQYF. Drawing the rest from reference TRBV15 and TRBJ2-7, the complete variable domain is DAMVIQNPRYQVTQFGKPVTLSCSQTLNHNVMYWYQQKSSQAPKLLFHYYDKDFNNEADTPDNFQSRRPNTSFCFLDIRSPGLGDTAMYLCATSRDLGRVEQYFGPGTRLTVT.

The chain combines TRBV6-5 with TRBJ2-3; perhaps TRBD1 as D (6 bases). Germline CDR1 MNHEY, CDR2 SVGAGI. The CDR3 covers 15 residues. Trimming removed 6 bases from V and 1 base from J, with 14 bases in between. The CDR3 loop is CASRPQGWGTDTQYF. The DNA for the CDR3 is TGTGCCAGCAGACCACAGGGTTGGGGCACAGATACGCAGTATTTT.

The chain recombines TRBV7-2 with TRBJ1-2, with 7 bases matching TRBD1. The germline V gene encodes CDR1 SGHTA and CDR2 FQGNSA. This CDR3 is built from 13 residues. The V gene end was trimmed by 2 bases and the J gene end by 6 bases; junction bases not matched to a gene: 3. The CDR3 sequence: CASSLNRGDGYTF. Here the CDR3 DNA reads TGTGCCAGCAGCTTAAACAGGGGTGATGGCTACACCTTC.

The V call is TRBV6-5, the J call TRBJ2-7; TRBD1 agrees at 9 bases. The CDR3 covers 15 residues. The V gene end was trimmed by 6 bases and the J gene end by 2 bases; junction bases not matched to a gene: 8. In germline, CDR1 is MNHEY, CDR2 SVGAGI. The DNA of the CDR3 is TGTGCCAGCAGACAAGACAGGGGGAGGACCTACGAGCAGTACTTC. This gives the protein CASRQDRGRTYEQYF.

The CDR3 is CASSVEGLGSYNEQFF. CDR3 nucleotide sequence: TGTGCCAGCAGCGTAGAGGGACTTGGGTCCTACAATGAGCAGTTCTTC. The V and J genes are TRBV9 and TRBJ2-1, with D perhaps matching TRBD2 (6 bases). Germline V gene sequence: CDR1 SGDLS, CDR2 YYNGEE. The length of the CDR3 is 16 residues. Trimming removed 0 bases at V and 1 base at J, with 11 bases between. Full variable domain (missing parts from reference TRBV9 and TRBJ2-1): DSGVTQTPKHLITATGQRVTLRCSPRSGDLSVYWYQQSLDQGLQFLIQYYNGEERAKGNILERFSAQQFPDLHSELNLSSLELGDSALYFCASSVEGLGSYNEQFFGPGTRLTVL.

This clonotype was picked up a small number of times. The CDR3, as DNA: TGTGCCACCAGTGACCCCGGGACAGAGGGAGGCTACACCTTC. Protein sequence: CATSDPGTEGGYTF. This sequence joins TRBV24-1 and TRBJ1-2; 7 nucleotides agree with TRBD1. The V gene's germline CDR1 is KGHDR and CDR2 SFDVKD. CDR3 size: 14 residues. The J segment lost 8 bases and the V segment lost 4 bases, leaving 9 bases of the junction unmatched.

V and J are TRBV20-1 and TRBJ2-7, with 11 bases lining up with TRBD2. Germline trimming cut 5 bases from V and 3 bases from J; bases unmatched to any gene: 9. There are 15 residues in the CDR3. The germline gives CDR1 DFQATT, CDR2 SNEGSKA (reference sequence). The CDR3 protein is CSARPSLAGGYEQYF. CDR3 coding DNA: TGCAGTGCTCGGCCTTCTCTAGCGGGAGGCTACGAGCAGTACTTC.